The 11 T cell receptor beta chains below all came from one sample that was sequenced in a study of blood T cell repertoires in COVID-19. Profiled with immunoSEQ multiplex PCR; TCRdb holds only in-frame clones, not every one. This table has over 200,000 clones, roughly 86% appearing once. The sequenced sample consisted of peripheral blood. The source of these receptors is a woman in her twenties or thirties who had recovered from COVID-19.

The V call is TRBV18, the J call TRBJ2-5, with 10 bases lining up with TRBD2. CDR3 length equals 17 residues. Germline CDR1 KGHSH, CDR2 LQKENI. The V segment lost 2 bases and the J segment 4 bases; nucleotides outside the gene matches: 10. CDR3 amino acids: CASSPGIERGGGETQYF. As DNA, the CDR3 is TGTGCCAGCTCACCAGGAATCGAGCGGGGGGGCGGAGAGACCCAGTACTTC.

This clone was seen more than once but under ten times. CDR3 bases: TGTGCCAGCACGGCTGGGGCCAACGTCCTGACTTTC. It is translated as CASTAGANVLTF. The genes are TRBV3-1 (or the pseudogene TRBV3-2) and TRBJ2-6; D gene unclear. Germline V gene lookup returns CDR1 LGHDT and CDR2 YNNKEL (reference sequence). This CDR3 is built from 12 residues. Between the trimmed V and J ends, which lost 7 bases and 2 bases, there was a span of 3 bases.

A remark on this clone: The sample carries other DNA sequences with the same CDR3. The chain employs TRBV12-3 or TRBV12-4 and TRBJ2-5; D not resolved. V lost 3 bases and J 5 bases, leaving 4 bases between the germline ends. CDR3 size: 11 residues. CDR3: CASSFSETQYF. The CDR3 DNA follows: TGTGCCAGCAGTTTTTCGGAGACCCAGTACTTC.

This chain joins TRBV5-4 and TRBJ1-2, with 10 positions matching TRBD1. CDR1 and CDR2 (germline): SGHNT, YYREEE (reference sequence). The CDR3 length is 14 residues. The junction had 1 base not matched to a gene; V was cut back by 1 base and J by 4 bases. CDR3 in DNA: TGTGCCAGCAGCTTGCGGGACAGGGGCTATGGCTACACCTTC. This codes for CASSLRDRGYGYTF.

This chain connects TRBV10-1 to TRBJ2-3, with 14 bases matching TRBD2. The germline V gene has CDR1 WNHNN and CDR2 SYGVQD (reference sequence). The J segment lost 4 bases and the V segment lost 5 bases, leaving 2 bases of the junction unmatched. This CDR3 region has 15 residues. The CDR3 is CASSPTSGGADTQYF. DNA of the CDR3: TGCGCCAGCAGTCCGACTAGCGGGGGGGCAGATACGCAGTATTTT.

The V and J genes are TRBV5-4 and TRBJ1-3; D may be TRBD1 (5 bases). The CDR3 is 15 residues long. Between the trimmed V and J ends, which lost 1 base and 2 bases, there was a span of 10 bases. Germline values: CDR1 SGHNT, CDR2 YYREEE (reference sequence). The CDR3 sequence is CASSLHGGTGNTIYF. The DNA of the CDR3 is TGTGCCAGCAGCTTGCACGGGGGGACTGGAAACACCATATATTTT.

A remark on this clone: Different DNA sequences within this sample yield the same CDR3. The rearrangement links TRBV6-5 to TRBJ1-1, with 11 bases lining up with TRBD1. Unmatched junction bases numbered 1, after V lost 6 bases and J lost 1 base. The CDR3 runs 14 residues. Germline loops: CDR1 MNHEY, CDR2 SVGAGI. The CDR3 reads CASRGTGGNTEAFF. DNA of the CDR3: TGTGCCAGCAGGGGGACAGGGGGGAACACTGAAGCTTTCTTT.

The gene calls are TRBV10-2 and TRBJ1-5, with 7 positions matching TRBD1. With 3 bases clipped from V and 4 bases from J, the junction kept 9 bases outside the gene matches. The CDR3 sequence is 16 residues long. Germline-derived CDR1 and CDR2 are WSHSY and SAAADI. The CDR3 coding sequence is TGCGCCAGCAGTGATGAGGGGGCGGTCGGGAATCAGCCCCAGCATTTT. Its protein is CASSDEGAVGNQPQHF.

This chain joins TRBV19 and TRBJ1-5; 7 nucleotides agree with TRBD1. This CDR3 has 15 residues. Trimming removed 7 bases from V and 1 base from J; junction bases left unmatched: 7. CDR1 LNHDA and CDR2 SQIVND come from the germline V gene (reference sequence). The CDR3 DNA follows: TGTGCCAGTACCCGGGACAGCCGAAGCAATCAGCCCCAGCATTTT. Amino acid sequence: CASTRDSRSNQPQHF.

This clone was found once. The chain uses TRBV15 and TRBJ1-5; D may be TRBD1 (6 bases). Germline V gives CDR1 LNHNV, CDR2 YYDKDF (reference sequence). There are 14 residues in the CDR3. V was clipped by 3 bases and J by 5 bases, with 11 bases between them. CDR3 in DNA: TGTGCCACCAGCAGTACAGGGTTCGATCAGCCCCAGCATTTT. Its protein product is CATSSTGFDQPQHF.

The rearrangement uses TRBV29-1 and TRBJ2-1; no definite D call. The CDR3 consists of 14 residues. The ends were cut back, 3 bases at V and 9 bases at J, with 18 bases in the middle. In germline, CDR1 is SQVTM, CDR2 ANQGSEA. The CDR3 loop is CSVDPGGLEGEQFF. The CDR3 bases are TGCAGCGTTGATCCTGGCGGCCTAGAAGGTGAGCAGTTCTTC.